The entry that follows covers one T cell receptor beta chain sequence. As yet, its antigen is unknown. This specimen comes from a study of cytomegalovirus exposure and HLA in healthy donors. Study as a whole: In an early release, HLA-typed donors contributed 80 million to 95 million unique TCR sequences.

PCR amplification relied on 60 Vbeta primers (plus 13 Jbeta primers). Clones were read by immunoSEQ multiplex PCR, and TCRdb kept only the in-frame ones, dropping some. The sample holds under 150,000 clones; around four fifths are singletons and the top ten take over 1%. General study results and limits: In presence/absence analyses, roughly uniform sequencing depth across donors was assumed. In a later analysis, several top co-occurrence clusters appeared linked to parvovirus B19, influenza, CMV and Epstein-Barr virus.

The CDR3 totals 10 residues. The germline V and J ends were trimmed by 7 bases and 8 bases, with 9 bases remaining between them. CDR1 is SGDLS, CDR2 YYNGEE, per germline. The sequence came from a boy aged 10-17 years in good health and CMV-seronegative. The rearrangement joins TRBV9 to TRBJ1-2; D not certain. Sequencing was carried out using PBMCs. The CDR3 nucleotides read TGTGCCAGCGCCAGTACGGGCTACACCTTC. It specifies CASASTGYTF. The full variable domain, its missing parts supplied by reference TRBV9 and TRBJ1-2, is DSGVTQTPKHLITATGQRVTLRCSPRSGDLSVYWYQQSLDQGLQFLIQYYNGEERAKGNILERFSAQQFPDLHSELNLSSLELGDSALYFCASASTGYTFGSGTRLTVV.